This T cell receptor beta chain was captured by sequencing in a study of blood T cell repertoires in COVID-19. Self-reported history from a screening survey and questionnaire set each donor's cohort. Recovery among Cohort 3 donors was established by two negative PCRs, clearance, or symptom resolution. The CDR3 runs to 16 residues. The germline gives CDR1 LGHDT, CDR2 YNNKEL (reference sequence). The trim removed 3 bases at V and 6 bases at J, leaving 11 bases unmatched. The table came from immunoSEQ multiplex PCR; TCRdb's copy has only in-frame clones and leaves some out. The sample has about 150,000 clones, around 80% seen once.

The V and J genes are TRBV3-1 (or the pseudogene TRBV3-2) and TRBJ2-1; TRBD2 matches 7 bases. The material sequenced was PBMCs or T cells enriched from blood (not recorded which). The receptor was derived from a man over 45 who had recovered from COVID-19. CDR3 loop: CASSQRDYGAFNEQFF. The CDR3 nucleotides read TGTGCCAGCAGCCAGAGGGACTATGGGGCCTTCAATGAGCAGTTCTTC.